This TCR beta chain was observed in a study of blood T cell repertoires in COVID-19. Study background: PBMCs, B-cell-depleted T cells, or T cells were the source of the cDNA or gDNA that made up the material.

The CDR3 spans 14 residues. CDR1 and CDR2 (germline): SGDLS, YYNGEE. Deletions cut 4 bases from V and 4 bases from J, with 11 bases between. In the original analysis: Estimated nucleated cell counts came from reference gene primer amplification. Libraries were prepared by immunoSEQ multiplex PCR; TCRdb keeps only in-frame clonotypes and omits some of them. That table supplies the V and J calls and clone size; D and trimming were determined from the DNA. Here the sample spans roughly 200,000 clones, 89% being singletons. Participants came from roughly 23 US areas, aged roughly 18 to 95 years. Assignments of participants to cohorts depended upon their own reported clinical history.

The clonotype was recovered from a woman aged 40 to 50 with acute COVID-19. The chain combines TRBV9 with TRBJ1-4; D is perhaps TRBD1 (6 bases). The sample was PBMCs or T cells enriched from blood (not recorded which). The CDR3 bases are TGTGCCAGCAGCCCGACAGGAGATAATGAAAAACTGTTTTTT. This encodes CASSPTGDNEKLFF.